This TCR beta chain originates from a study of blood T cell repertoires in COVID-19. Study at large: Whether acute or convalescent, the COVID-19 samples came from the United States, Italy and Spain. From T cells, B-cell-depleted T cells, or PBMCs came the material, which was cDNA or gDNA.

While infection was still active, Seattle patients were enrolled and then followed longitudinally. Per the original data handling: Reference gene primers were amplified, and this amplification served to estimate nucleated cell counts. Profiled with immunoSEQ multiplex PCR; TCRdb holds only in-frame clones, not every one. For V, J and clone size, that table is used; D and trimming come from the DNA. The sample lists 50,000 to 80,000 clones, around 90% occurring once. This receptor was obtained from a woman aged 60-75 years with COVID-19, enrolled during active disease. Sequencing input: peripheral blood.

CDR3 sequence: CASSIPGRAYGYTF. The CDR3 region has the DNA TGTGCCAGTAGCATCCCCGGCAGGGCCTATGGCTACACCTTC. The rearrangement links TRBV19 to TRBJ1-2; perhaps TRBD1 as D (5 bases). V gave up 6 bases and J gave up 4 bases, with 15 bases separating them. Germline CDR1 is LNHDA and CDR2 is SQIVND (reference sequence). The CDR3 is 14 residues long.